These T cell receptor beta chains were read from a single sample in a study of T cell repertoires in cytomegalovirus infection. Their antigen targets remain unknown. TCRdb itself ran the reads through MiXCR, one entry per CDR3 protein. The sample yields roughly 19,000 distinct CDR3 sequences, about 40% seen once. Sequenced here: CD8+ T cells from cultured PBMCs, sampled from culture after CMV antigen stimulation. These receptors came from a human donor in good health (CMV status not recorded). Some clones in this sample may be carry-over from other donors' samples. Each CDR3 is given without its conserved first and last residue. Clone size is shown for a subset of rows, as once, few, many or a class of expanded clone.

v_call: TRBV28
j_call: TRBJ1-1
clone_size: -
cdr3_aa: ASSFGTGGFGVGNTEAF

v_call: TRBV6-2/TRBV6-3
j_call: TRBJ1-2
clone_size: -
cdr3_aa: ASSPGDGYT

v_call: TRBV7-6
j_call: TRBJ1-6
clone_size: -
cdr3_aa: ASSLDVSLNSPLH

v_call: TRBV7-8
j_call: TRBJ2-3
clone_size: -
cdr3_aa: ASSSLRETSGGAGVTDTQY

v_call: TRBV4-3
j_call: TRBJ1-5
clone_size: -
cdr3_aa: ASSQGEGGNQPQH

v_call: TRBV12-3/TRBV12-4
j_call: TRBJ2-7
clone_size: -
cdr3_aa: ASSLARGGQYEQY

v_call: TRBV19
j_call: TRBJ2-3
clone_size: -
cdr3_aa: ASRTGDTQY

v_call: TRBV27
j_call: TRBJ2-1
clone_size: -
cdr3_aa: ASSLARAGNEQF

v_call: TRBV6-6
j_call: TRBJ1-1
clone_size: many
cdr3_aa: ASSYSLKTGGTEAF

v_call: TRBV7-3
j_call: TRBJ2-2
clone_size: -
cdr3_aa: ASSPDGLARTGELF

v_call: TRBV6-2/TRBV6-3
j_call: TRBJ2-6
clone_size: few
cdr3_aa: ASSHSNVLT